This paragraph reports one T cell receptor (beta chain). The table came from immunoSEQ multiplex PCR; TCRdb's copy has only in-frame clones and leaves some out. The sample has tens of thousands of clones; about 79% are singletons. The sample originates from a study of blood T cell repertoires in COVID-19. This CDR3 is built from 14 residues. The germline V gene has CDR1 MGHDK and CDR2 SYGVNS. Trimming left V 6 bases short and J 3 bases short, with 13 bases between. The sequence derives from a man between 65 and 85 years old with acute or convalescent COVID-19. The chain is built from TRBV25-1 and TRBJ2-3; possibly TRBD2 for D (6 bases). The sequenced material came from peripheral blood. The DNA of the CDR3 is TGTGCCAGCAGGGACCGGGGGAAAACAGATACGCAGTATTTT. Translation gives CASRDRGKTDTQYF. The complete variable domain, with remaining parts taken from reference TRBV25-1 and TRBJ2-3, reads EADIYQTPRYLVIGTGKKITLECSQTMGHDKMYWYQQDPGMELHLIHYSYGVNSTEKGDLSSESTVSRIRTEHFPLTLESARPSHTSQYLCASRDRGKTDTQYFGPGTRLTVL.